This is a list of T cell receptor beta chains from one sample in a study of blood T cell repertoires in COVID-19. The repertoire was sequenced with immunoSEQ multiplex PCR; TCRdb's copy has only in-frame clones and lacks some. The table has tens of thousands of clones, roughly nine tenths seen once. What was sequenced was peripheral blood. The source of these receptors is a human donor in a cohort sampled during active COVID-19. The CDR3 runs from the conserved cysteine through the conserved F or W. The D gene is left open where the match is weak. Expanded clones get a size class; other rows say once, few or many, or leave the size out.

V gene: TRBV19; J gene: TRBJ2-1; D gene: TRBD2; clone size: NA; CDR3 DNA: TGTGCCAGTAGTGTTCTAGCGGGGGCCACCTACAATGAGCAGTTCTTC; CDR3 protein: CASSVLAGATYNEQFF
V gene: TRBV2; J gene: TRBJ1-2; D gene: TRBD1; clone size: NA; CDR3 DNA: TGTGCCAGCAGTGCAGACTTGGGACAGGGCTATGGCTACACCTTC; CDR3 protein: CASSADLGQGYGYTF
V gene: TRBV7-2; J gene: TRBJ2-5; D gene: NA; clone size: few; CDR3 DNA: TGTGCCAGCAGCTTGAGGCGTAGTCAAGAGACCCAGTACTTC; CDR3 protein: CASSLRRSQETQYF
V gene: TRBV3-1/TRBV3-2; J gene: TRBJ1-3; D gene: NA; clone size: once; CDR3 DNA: TGTGCCAGCAGCCAAGATGTATCCAGGCTCTCTGGAAACACCATATATTTT; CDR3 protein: CASSQDVSRLSGNTIYF
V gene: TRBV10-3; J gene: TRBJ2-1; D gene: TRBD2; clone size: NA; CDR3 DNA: TGTGCCACGGGGGGACCGGGCCCGAGTGGGGAGCAGTTCTTC; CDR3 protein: CATGGPGPSGEQFF
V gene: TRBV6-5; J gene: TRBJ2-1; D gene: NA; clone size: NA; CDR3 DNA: TGTGCCAGCAAGCTGCCGTGGGGGGATGAGCAGTTCTTC; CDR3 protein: CASKLPWGDEQFF
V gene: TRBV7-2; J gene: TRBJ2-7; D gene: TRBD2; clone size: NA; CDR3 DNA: TGTGCCAGCAGCTTAGACCTAGCGGGAGCCTACGAGCAGTACTTC; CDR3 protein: CASSLDLAGAYEQYF
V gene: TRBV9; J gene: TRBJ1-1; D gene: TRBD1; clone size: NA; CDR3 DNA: TGTGCCAGCAGCGTAGGGATCCGGGACAGGGGGCTGAACACTGAAGCTTTCTTT; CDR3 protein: CASSVGIRDRGLNTEAFF
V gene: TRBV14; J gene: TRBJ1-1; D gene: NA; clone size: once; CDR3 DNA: TGTGCCAGCGGCCAGGGAGCCGGTGAAGCTTTCTTT; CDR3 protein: CASGQGAGEAFF
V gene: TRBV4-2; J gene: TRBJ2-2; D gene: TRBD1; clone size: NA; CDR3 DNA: TGTGCCAGCAGCCAAGAAGGGGGCGCCGGGGAGCTGTTTTTT; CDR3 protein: CASSQEGGAGELFF
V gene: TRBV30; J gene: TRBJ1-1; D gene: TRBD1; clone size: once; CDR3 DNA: TGTGCCTGGGACAGGGAAGGCACTGAAGCTTTCTTT; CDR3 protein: CAWDREGTEAFF
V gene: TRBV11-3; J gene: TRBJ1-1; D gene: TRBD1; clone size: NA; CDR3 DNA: TGTGCCAGCAGTAAACAGGGGGCTACTGAAGCTTTCTTT; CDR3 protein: CASSKQGATEAFF
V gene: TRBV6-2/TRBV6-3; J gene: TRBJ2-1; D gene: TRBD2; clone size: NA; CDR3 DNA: TGTGCCAGCAGTTACTCCGAATCTAGCGGGTACAATGAGCAGTTCTTC; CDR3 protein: CASSYSESSGYNEQFF
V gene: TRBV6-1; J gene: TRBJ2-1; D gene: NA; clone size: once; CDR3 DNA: TGTGCCAGCAGTGAAGACTATCTAATGAGGAATGAGCAGTTCTTC; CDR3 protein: CASSEDYLMRNEQFF
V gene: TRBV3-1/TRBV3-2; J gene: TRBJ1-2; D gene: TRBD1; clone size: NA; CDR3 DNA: TGTGCCAGCAGCCGTCCGGGACAGTCCGACCGGGGCTACACCTTC; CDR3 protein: CASSRPGQSDRGYTF
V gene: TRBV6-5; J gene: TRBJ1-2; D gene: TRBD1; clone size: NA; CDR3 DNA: TGTGCCAGCAGGATCACCCAGGGGGCGAACTATGGCTACACCTTC; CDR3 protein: CASRITQGANYGYTF
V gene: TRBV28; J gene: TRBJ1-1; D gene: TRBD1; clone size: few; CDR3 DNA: TGTGCCAGCCGGAAATCGACAGGGTTGAAGGACACTGAAGCTTTCTTT; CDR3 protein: CASRKSTGLKDTEAFF
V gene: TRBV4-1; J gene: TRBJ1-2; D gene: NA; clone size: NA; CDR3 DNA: TGCGCCAGCAGCCAAGAGGAGGGCGTGGATGGCTACACCTTC; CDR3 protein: CASSQEEGVDGYTF
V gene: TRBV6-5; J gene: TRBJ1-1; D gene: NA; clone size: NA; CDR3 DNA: TGTGCCAGCAGACAGGGAGGGGATACTGAAGCTTTCTTT; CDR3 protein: CASRQGGDTEAFF
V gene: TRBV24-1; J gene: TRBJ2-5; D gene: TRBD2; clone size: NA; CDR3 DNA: TGTGCCACCAGTGATCGGCGCGGACTAGCGTGGGAGACCCAGTACTTC; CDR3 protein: CATSDRRGLAWETQYF
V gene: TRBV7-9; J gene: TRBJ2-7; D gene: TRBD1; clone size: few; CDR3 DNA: TGTGCCAGCAGCTCCCAACAGGGGGCCTTCGTCGAGCAGTACTTC; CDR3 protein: CASSSQQGAFVEQYF
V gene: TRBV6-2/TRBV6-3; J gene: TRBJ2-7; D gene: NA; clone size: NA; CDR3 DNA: TGTGCCAGCAGTTACCGACGCGGGCGCTCCTACGAGCAGTACTTC; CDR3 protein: CASSYRRGRSYEQYF
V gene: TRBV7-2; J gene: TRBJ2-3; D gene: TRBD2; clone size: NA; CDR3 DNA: TGTGCCAGCGTATCAATAGCGGGGGGGCCAGATACGCAGTATTTT; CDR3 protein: CASVSIAGGPDTQYF
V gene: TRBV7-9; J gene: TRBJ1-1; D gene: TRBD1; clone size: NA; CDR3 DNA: TGTGCCAGCAGCTCGTACAGGGGGCGGCTGAACACTGAAGCTTTCTTT; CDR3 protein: CASSSYRGRLNTEAFF
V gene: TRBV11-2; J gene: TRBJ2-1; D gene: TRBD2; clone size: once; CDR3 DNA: TGTGCCAGCAGCTTAGGGGGACTAGCGGGGGGCATGGAGCAGTTCTTC; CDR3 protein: CASSLGGLAGGMEQFF
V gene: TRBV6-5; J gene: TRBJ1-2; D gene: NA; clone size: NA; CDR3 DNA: TGTGCCACCGAGGGGGGGTATGGCTACACCTTC; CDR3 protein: CATEGGYGYTF
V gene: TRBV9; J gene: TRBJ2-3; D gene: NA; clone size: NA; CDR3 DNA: TGTGCCAGCAGCGTAGGAGCCTTCACAGATACGCAGTATTTT; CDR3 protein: CASSVGAFTDTQYF
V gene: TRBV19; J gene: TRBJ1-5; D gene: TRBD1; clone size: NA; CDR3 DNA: TGTGCCAGTAGTCCGAAAGACAGGGTCAATCAGCCCCAGCATTTT; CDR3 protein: CASSPKDRVNQPQHF
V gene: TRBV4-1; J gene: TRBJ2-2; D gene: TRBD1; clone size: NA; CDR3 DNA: TGCGCCAGCAGCCAACTCGGGACAGGGAGGACCACCGGGGAGCTGTTTTTT; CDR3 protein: CASSQLGTGRTTGELFF
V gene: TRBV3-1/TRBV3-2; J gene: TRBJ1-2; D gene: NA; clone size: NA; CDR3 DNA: TGTGCCAGCAGCCGCGGGCCTGGCTACACCTTC; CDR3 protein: CASSRGPGYTF
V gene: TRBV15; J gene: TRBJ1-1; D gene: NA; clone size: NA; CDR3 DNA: TGTGCCACCAGCAGAGATCGGGTGCTGAACACTGAAGCTTTCTTT; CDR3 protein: CATSRDRVLNTEAFF
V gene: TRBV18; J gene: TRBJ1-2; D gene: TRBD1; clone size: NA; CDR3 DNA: TGTGCCAGCTCACCAGGGACAGGGGTCGACTATGGCTACACCTTC; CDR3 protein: CASSPGTGVDYGYTF
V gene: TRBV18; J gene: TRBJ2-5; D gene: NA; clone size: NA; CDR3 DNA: TGTGCCAGCTCACCACCCCGAGAGACCCAGTACTTC; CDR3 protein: CASSPPRETQYF
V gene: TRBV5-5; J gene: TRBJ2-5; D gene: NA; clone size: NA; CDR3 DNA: TGTGCCAGCAGCTACCTCAGTCGGCAGGGCTCGAGGGAGACCCAGTACTTC; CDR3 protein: CASSYLSRQGSRETQYF
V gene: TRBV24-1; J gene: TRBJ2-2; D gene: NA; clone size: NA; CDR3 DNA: TGTGCCACCAGTGATTTAACCGGGGATAACACCGGGGAGCTGTTTTTT; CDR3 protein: CATSDLTGDNTGELFF